These 29 T cell receptor beta chains originate from one sample sequenced in a study of Graves' ophthalmopathy and Graves' hyperthyroidism. Using RNA transcripts, the TCR beta CDR3 regions were amplified. A first-round RT-PCR used HTBI primers, followed by a second-round multiplex PCR. One entry per CDR3 protein, called by TCRdb with MiXCR from the multiplex PCR reads. The table has around 1,000,000 distinct CDR3 sequences, about two fifths seen once. The specimen sequenced was peripheral blood or thyroid tissue (not recorded which). Receptors originate from an adult man with Graves' hyperthyroidism.

Only a few counts were recorded for this clonotype. V is TRBV12-3 or TRBV12-4 and J is TRBJ2-5; D not certain. V shed 6 bases and J shed 1 base, with 18 bases lying between them. CDR3 length equals 16 residues. The CDR3 here is CASSPDDTDLQETQYF. CDR3 nucleotides: TGTGCCAGCAGCCCAGACGACACGGATCTCCAAGAGACCCAGTACTTC.

The chain recombines TRBV29-1 with TRBJ2-3; weak D call: TRBD1 (8 bases). The CDR3 has 15 residues. Trimming removed 3 bases from V and 5 bases from J, with 18 bases in between. Germline values: CDR1 SQVTM, CDR2 ANQGSEA. The CDR3 nucleotides are TGCAGCGTTGAGACAGGGGAGGGCATTCAAGATACGCAGTATTTT. Translation: CSVETGEGIQDTQYF.

This chain's CDR3 is CASSLGTGDVYEQYF. The DNA for the CDR3 is TGCGCCAGCAGCTTGGGGACAGGGGATGTCTACGAGCAGTACTTC. The rearrangement links TRBV5-1 to TRBJ2-7; 9 bases align to TRBD1. Germline-derived CDR1 and CDR2 are SGHRS and YFSETQ. The CDR3 is 15 residues long. The junction had 4 bases not matched to a gene; V was cut back by 0 bases and J by 3 bases. The variable domain in full, completed from reference TRBV5-1 and TRBJ2-7, reads KAGVTQTPRYLIKTRGQQVTLSCSPISGHRSVSWYQQTPGQGLQFLFEYFSETQRNKGNFPGRFSGRQFSNSRSEMNVSTLELGDSALYLCASSLGTGDVYEQYFGPGTRLTVT.

The J gene is TRBJ2-7, the V gene TRBV20-1; 8 bases are shared with TRBD2. CDR3 length: 15 amino acids. Trimming at V came to 6 bases and at J to 3 bases, leaving 13 bases not matched to a gene. The germline V gene has CDR1 DFQATT and CDR2 SNEGSKA (reference sequence). In DNA form, the CDR3 reads TGCAGTGCGGTCCCCGGGGCGGGAGGCGACTACGAGCAGTACTTC. Its translation is CSAVPGAGGDYEQYF.

This clonotype was seen repeatedly, ten times or more. The rearrangement joins TRBV9 to TRBJ1-1; no clear D. V lost 0 bases, J lost 4 bases, and 10 bases lay in between. This CDR3 spans 14 amino acids. Germline loops: CDR1 SGDLS, CDR2 YYNGEE. The CDR3 DNA reads as TGTGCCAGCAGCGTAGGGGCGGGGAGCACTGAAGCTTTCTTT. It translates to CASSVGAGSTEAFF. The full variable domain, its missing parts supplied by reference TRBV9 and TRBJ1-1, is DSGVTQTPKHLITATGQRVTLRCSPRSGDLSVYWYQQSLDQGLQFLIQYYNGEERAKGNILERFSAQQFPDLHSELNLSSLELGDSALYFCASSVGAGSTEAFFGQGTRLTVV.

V and J are TRBV3-1 and TRBJ2-5; D is uncertain. V gave up 5 bases and J gave up 3 bases, with 13 bases separating them. Germline assignment: CDR1 LGHDT and CDR2 YNNKEL (reference sequence). The CDR3 consists of 14 residues. This CDR3 reads CASSLNRGEETQYF. CDR3 sequence (DNA): TGTGCCAGCAGCTTAAATCGAGGAGAAGAGACCCAGTACTTC.

The V and J genes are TRBV30 and TRBJ1-1; perhaps TRBD1 as D (6 bases). Germline V lookup: CDR1 GTSNPN, CDR2 SVGIG (reference sequence). Trimming removed 4 bases at V and 0 bases at J, with 9 bases between. The CDR3 contains 13 residues. The CDR3 DNA follows: TGTGCCTGGATAACAGGGTTGAACACTGAAGCTTTCTTT. It encodes CAWITGLNTEAFF.

At least ten counts were recorded for this clonotype. The rearrangement joins TRBV29-1 to TRBJ1-5; 7 bases fit TRBD1. The germline gives CDR1 SQVTM, CDR2 ANQGSEA. With V trimmed by 4 bases and J by 2 bases, 11 bases remained unmatched. This CDR3 region has 16 residues. CDR3 DNA sequence: TGCAGCGTTGTTCTACAGGGGCCGAGGGGCAATCAGCCCCAGCATTTT. Encoded protein: CSVVLQGPRGNQPQHF.

This sequence joins TRBV10-2 and TRBJ2-5, with D perhaps given as TRBD1 or TRBD2 (5 bases each). Trimming took off 3 bases at V and 7 bases at J, with 21 bases between the two ends. Germline V gene lookup returns CDR1 WSHSY and CDR2 SAAADI. The CDR3 covers 16 residues. CDR3 bases: TGCGCCAGCAGTGACCAAGCAGGGACCAGTGCGGGGACCCAGTACTTC. Its protein is CASSDQAGTSAGTQYF.

This clonotype was counted ten times or more. The chain recombines TRBV7-2 with TRBJ1-1; tentative D call: TRBD1 (6 bases). The V gene's germline CDR1 is SGHTA and CDR2 FQGNSA. V lost 6 bases and J 8 bases, leaving 16 bases between the germline ends. This CDR3 is built from 13 residues. CDR3 amino acids: CASRPPQGTEAFF. For the CDR3, the DNA is TGTGCCAGCAGGCCCCCACAGGGAACGGAAGCTTTCTTT. The variable domain in full, completed from reference TRBV7-2 and TRBJ1-1, reads GAGVSQSPSNKVTEKGKDVELRCDPISGHTALYWYRQSLGQGLEFLIYFQGNSAPDKSGLPSDRFSAERTGGSVSTLTIQRTQQEDSAVYLCASRPPQGTEAFFGQGTRLTVV.

This clonotype has only one observation. Since a much larger clone is just one base distant, this may be a read error. The rearrangement joins TRBV7-8 to TRBJ2-5; 16 positions match TRBD2. Trimming at V came to 4 bases and at J to 6 bases, leaving 8 bases not matched to a gene. The CDR3 length is 17 residues. Germline assignment: CDR1 SGHVS and CDR2 FQNEAQ. The CDR3 loop is CASSSGTSGGAGKTQYF. CDR3 DNA sequence: TGTGCCAGCAGCTCCGGGACTAGCGGGGGGGCCGGGAAGACCCAGTACTTC.

In this sample, this clonotype turned up many times. The rearrangement joins TRBV6-6 to TRBJ1-4; no clear D. The CDR3 totals 13 residues. Looked up from germline, CDR1 is MNHNY and CDR2 is SVGAGI (reference sequence). V gave up 10 bases and J gave up 5 bases, with 14 bases separating them. CDR3 sequence (DNA): TGTGCCACGTCCTCGGACCTAAATGAAAAACTGTTTTTT. Its translation is CATSSDLNEKLFF.

This clonotype occurred many times. The rearrangement links TRBV4-1 to TRBJ2-7, with a tentative D call TRBD2 (6 bases). The germline CDR1 and CDR2 sequences are MGHRA and YSYEKL. V was clipped by 1 base and J by 4 bases, with 17 bases between them. This CDR3 comprises 16 residues. This CDR3 is CASSQVGATGEYEQYF. The CDR3 DNA reads as TGCGCCAGCAGCCAAGTTGGGGCAACGGGAGAGTACGAGCAGTACTTC.

This clonotype was detected a few times. The CDR3 DNA is TGTGCCAGCAGTCCGACAAGCAAACAAGAGACCCAGTACTTC. This sequence encodes CASSPTSKQETQYF. This chain links TRBV12-3 or TRBV12-4 with TRBJ2-5; D unresolved. The length of the CDR3 is 14 residues. Trimming shortened V by 5 bases and J by 2 bases, and 12 bases separated the two germline ends.

This clonotype has a handful of counts. The chain joins TRBV11-1 to TRBJ2-5; 7 bases are shared with TRBD1. This CDR3 has 13 residues. The germline V gene has CDR1 SGHAT and CDR2 FQDESV (reference sequence). The V segment lost 4 bases and the J segment 5 bases; nucleotides outside the gene matches: 4. The CDR3 DNA follows: TGTGCCAGCAGCTGGAGCAGGGGGGAGACCCAGTACTTC. Residues: CASSWSRGETQYF.

The table lists this clonotype with many counts. This rearrangement joins TRBV29-1 to TRBJ2-5, with TRBD1 as a possible D gene (6 bases). CDR1 is SQVTM and CDR2 is ANQGSEA in the germline V gene. The CDR3 is 12 amino acids. Trimming removed 4 bases at V and 1 base at J, with 7 bases between. As DNA, the CDR3 is TGCAGCGTTGGACAGGCCCAAGAGACCCAGTACTTC. Translated: CSVGQAQETQYF. The full variable domain, completed using reference TRBV29-1 and TRBJ2-5, is SAVISQKPSRDICQRGTSLTIQCQVDSQVTMMFWYRQQPGQSLTLIATANQGSEATYESGFVIDKFPISRPNLTFSTLTVSNMSPEDSSIYLCSVGQAQETQYFGPGTRLLVL.

This clonotype has more than one count but fewer than ten. The chain has TRBV29-1 and TRBJ1-2, with a weak D call TRBD1 (5 bases). Germline V gives CDR1 SQVTM, CDR2 ANQGSEA. Trimming took 4 bases from V and 3 from J, leaving 9 bases between them. The CDR3 extends over 12 amino acids. In nucleotides, the CDR3 is TGCAGCGTTGCCGGAGGGGACTATGGCTACACCTTC. Residues: CSVAGGDYGYTF.

This chain uses TRBV4-1 with TRBJ1-1; no clear D. The CDR3 is made up of 15 amino acids. Germline V lookup: CDR1 MGHRA, CDR2 YSYEKL. Trimming took 0 bases from V and 2 from J, leaving 10 bases between them. The CDR3 sequence is CASSQDWTYNTEAFF. CDR3 nucleotides: TGCGCCAGCAGCCAAGATTGGACGTACAACACTGAAGCTTTCTTT.

The genes are TRBV15 and TRBJ2-7, with D perhaps matching TRBD1 (6 bases). Germline CDR1 is LNHNV and CDR2 is YYDKDF (reference sequence). There are 14 residues in the CDR3. V shed 4 bases and J shed 3 bases, with 13 bases lying between them. The CDR3: CATSNTGTFYEQYF. CDR3 DNA: TGTGCCACCAGCAACACCGGGACATTCTACGAGCAGTACTTC. The full variable domain, with the rest looked up from reference TRBV15 and TRBJ2-7, is DAMVIQNPRYQVTQFGKPVTLSCSQTLNHNVMYWYQQKSSQAPKLLFHYYDKDFNNEADTPDNFQSRRPNTSFCFLDIRSPGLGDTAMYLCATSNTGTFYEQYFGPGTRLTVT.

This chain connects TRBV25-1 to TRBJ1-5, with D uncertain. V was cut by 5 bases and J by 0 bases, with 17 bases left in between. Germline CDR1 MGHDK, CDR2 SYGVNS. CDR3 length: 17 amino acids. The CDR3 nucleotides read TGTGCCAGCAGTTACACGGTGCCCGGAAATAGCAATCAGCCCCAGCATTTT. Translating it yields CASSYTVPGNSNQPQHF.

As regards this clonotype: A junction boundary mismatches the germline segment, possibly from a read error. The CDR3, as DNA: TGTGCTACCACTACAGGGTTGCCCCAGCATTTT. As protein: CATTTGLPQHF. The genes are TRBV15 and TRBJ1-5; tentatively, D is TRBD1 (6 bases). The CDR3 contains 11 residues. The V gene's germline CDR1 is LNHNV and CDR2 YYDKDF (reference sequence).

The rearrangement uses TRBV29-1 and TRBJ1-1, with unresolved D. The CDR3 contains 13 residues. V shed 4 bases and J shed 0 bases, with 9 bases lying between them. Germline CDR1 and CDR2: SQVTM and ANQGSEA. CDR3 region: CSVVVQMNTEAFF. The CDR3 region has the DNA TGCAGCGTTGTAGTCCAGATGAACACTGAAGCTTTCTTT.

This clonotype was counted many times. The chain employs TRBV10-3 and TRBJ2-2, with 12 positions matching TRBD2. The CDR3 runs 18 residues. CDR1 and CDR2 from the germline V gene are ENHRY and SYGVKD. V lost 7 bases, J lost 3 bases, and 12 bases stayed unmatched. As DNA, the CDR3 is TGTGCCATCAAAGGTTCTAGCGGGAGGGCCGTAGACACCGGGGAGCTGTTTTTT. It encodes CAIKGSSGRAVDTGELFF.

The chain carries TRBV29-1 and TRBJ1-2, with 10 nucleotides matching TRBD1. The CDR3 totals 16 residues. CDR1 SQVTM and CDR2 ANQGSEA come from the germline V gene. J was trimmed by 5 bases and V by 2 bases; bases with no gene match: 11. The CDR3 nucleotides read TGCAGCGTTGAAATGCGACAGGGGGCGGAAGGATATGGCTACACCTTC. This encodes CSVEMRQGAEGYGYTF.

This clonotype was observed many times. The rearrangement links TRBV19 to TRBJ1-5, with D hard to call. The V end was cut by 4 bases, the J end by 6 bases, with 10 bases between. The germline V gene encodes CDR1 LNHDA and CDR2 SQIVND (reference sequence). CDR3 length equals 13 residues. The CDR3 sequence is CASSSGEGQPQHF. The CDR3 region has the DNA TGTGCCAGTAGTAGCGGGGAGGGTCAGCCCCAGCATTTT. Combining the CDR3 with reference TRBV19 and TRBJ1-5 gives the whole variable domain DGGITQSPKYLFRKEGQNVTLSCEQNLNHDAMYWYRQDPGQGLRLIYYSQIVNDFQKGDIAEGYSVSREKKESFPLTVTSAQKNPTAFYLCASSSGEGQPQHFGDGTRLSIL.

As to this clonotype: Compared with germline, one end of the junction differs, possibly owing to a read error. V and J are TRBV6-5 and TRBJ2-7; 9 bases match TRBD2. The CDR3 length is 12 residues. Germline CDR1 is MNHEY and CDR2 is SVGAGI. DNA of the CDR3: TGTGCCAGCAGTTACCCCGGGACTAGCTATGACTTC. Translated, it gives CASSYPGTSYDF.

V usage is TRBV7-9 and J usage is TRBJ1-4; D uncertain. CDR1 is SEHNR and CDR2 is FQNEAQ in the germline V gene (reference sequence). The CDR3 extends over 16 amino acids. With 1 base removed from V and 0 bases from J, the gap between germline ends came to 9 bases. CDR3 coding DNA: TGTGCCAGCAGCTTAGGGGAGACTGCAACTAATGAAAAACTGTTTTTT. It encodes CASSLGETATNEKLFF.

V and J are TRBV14 and TRBJ2-7, with a tentative D call TRBD2 (6 bases). This CDR3 is built from 14 residues. Trimming removed 1 base from V and 4 bases from J, with 11 bases in between. Germline V lookup: CDR1 SGHDN, CDR2 FVKESK. In DNA form, the CDR3 reads TGTGCCAGCAGCCAAGGAGCGGGCTGGTACGAGCAGTACTTC. Encoded protein: CASSQGAGWYEQYF.

Worth noting for this clonotype: One junction end disagrees with the germline gene, perhaps due to a read error. The genes are TRBV7-6 and TRBJ2-5; a weak D match, TRBD2 (6 bases). The CDR3 covers 11 residues. Germline CDR1 reads SGHVS; CDR2 reads FNYEAQ. CDR3 protein: CASSAGPRSDF. The CDR3 nucleotides read TGTGCCAGCAGCGCGGGGCCAAGATCGGACTTC.